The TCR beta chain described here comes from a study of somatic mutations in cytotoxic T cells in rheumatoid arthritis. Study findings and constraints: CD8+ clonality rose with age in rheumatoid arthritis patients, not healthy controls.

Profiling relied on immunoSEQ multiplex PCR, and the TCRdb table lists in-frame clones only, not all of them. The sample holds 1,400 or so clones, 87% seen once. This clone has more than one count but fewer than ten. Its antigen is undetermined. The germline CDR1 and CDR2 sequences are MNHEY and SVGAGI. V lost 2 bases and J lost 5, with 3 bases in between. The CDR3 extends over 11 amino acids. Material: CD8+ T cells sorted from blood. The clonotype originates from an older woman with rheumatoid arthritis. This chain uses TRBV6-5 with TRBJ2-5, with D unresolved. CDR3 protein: CASSYPETQYF. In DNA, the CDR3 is TGTGCCAGCAGTTACCCGGAGACCCAGTACTTC.